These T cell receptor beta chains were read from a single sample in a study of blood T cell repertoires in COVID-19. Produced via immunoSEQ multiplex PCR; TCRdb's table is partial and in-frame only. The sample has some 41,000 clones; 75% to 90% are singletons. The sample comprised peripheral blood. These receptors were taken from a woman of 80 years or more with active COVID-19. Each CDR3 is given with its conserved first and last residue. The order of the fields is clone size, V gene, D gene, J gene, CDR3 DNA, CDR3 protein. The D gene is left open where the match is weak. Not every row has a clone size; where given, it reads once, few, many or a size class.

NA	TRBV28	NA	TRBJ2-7	TGTGCCAGCAGTGAGGGGGGAGGGAGGTCCTACGAGCAGTACTTC	CASSEGGGRSYEQYF
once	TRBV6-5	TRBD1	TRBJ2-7	TGTGCCAGCAGTCGGGACAGGGGCTACGAGCAGTACTTC	CASSRDRGYEQYF
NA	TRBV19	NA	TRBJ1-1	TGTGCCAGTAGTATCCGACAGGCGGATACTGAAGCTTTCTTT	CASSIRQADTEAFF
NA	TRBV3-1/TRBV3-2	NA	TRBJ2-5	TGTGCCAGCAGCCCCTCAGGGGTTGGGGAGACCCAGTACTTC	CASSPSGVGETQYF
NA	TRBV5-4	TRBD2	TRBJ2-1	TGTGCCAGCAGCTTGGTTCTAGCGGGGAACAATGAGCAGTTCTTC	CASSLVLAGNNEQFF
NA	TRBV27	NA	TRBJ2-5	TGTGCCAGCAGTTTCGGCCTCAACAGGTTAATACCGGAGACCCAGTACTTC	CASSFGLNRLIPETQYF
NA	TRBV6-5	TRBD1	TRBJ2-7	TGTGCCAGCAGCGCACCGGGACAGGGACCCTACGAGCAGTACTTC	CASSAPGQGPYEQYF
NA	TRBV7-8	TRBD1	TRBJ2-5	TGTGCCAGCAGCATACGGAAGGGGGCGTGGCTAGAGACCCAGTACTTC	CASSIRKGAWLETQYF
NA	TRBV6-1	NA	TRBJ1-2	TGTGCCAGCAGTCCGCCGACCGGGGATGGCTACACCTTC	CASSPPTGDGYTF
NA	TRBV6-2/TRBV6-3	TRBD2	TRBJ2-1	TGTGCCAGCAGTTACTCTGCTAGCGGGGGGGAGTACAATGAGCAGTTCTTC	CASSYSASGGEYNEQFF
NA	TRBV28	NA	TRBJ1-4	TGTGCCAGCAGACCTGATGTCGGCAGGGGTGAAAAACTGTTTTTT	CASRPDVGRGEKLFF
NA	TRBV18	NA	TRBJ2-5	TGTGCCAGCTCATCCTTTGCGGAGACCCAGTACTTC	CASSSFAETQYF
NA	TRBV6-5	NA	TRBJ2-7	TGTGCCAGCAGCAAAGACACATTTTACTCCTACGAGCAGTACTTC	CASSKDTFYSYEQYF
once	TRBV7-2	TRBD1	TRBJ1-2	TGTGCCAGCAGCTTGAACAGGGGGCCCTATGGCTACACCTTC	CASSLNRGPYGYTF
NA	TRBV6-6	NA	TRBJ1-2	TGTGCCAGCAGTTACCAGGGCGGACCTAACTATGGCTACACCTTC	CASSYQGGPNYGYTF
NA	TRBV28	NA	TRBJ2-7	TGTGCCAGCACCTTGGGTTCGGGCTACGAGCAGTACTTC	CASTLGSGYEQYF
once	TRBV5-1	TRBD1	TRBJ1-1	TGCGCCAGCAGCTTCCTCTCCGTAGACAGGGGGCCTGAAGCTTTCTTT	CASSFLSVDRGPEAFF
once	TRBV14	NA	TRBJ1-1	TGTGCCAGCAGCCAAGGGTTCACAGGGAACACTGAAGCTTTCTTT	CASSQGFTGNTEAFF
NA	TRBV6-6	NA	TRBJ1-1	TGTGCCAGCAGCAGGCTCACTGAAGCTTTCTTT	CASSRLTEAFF
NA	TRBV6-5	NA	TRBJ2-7	TGTGCCAGCAGTTACGGTCCAGGAGGCCAGTCCTACGAGCAGTACTTC	CASSYGPGGQSYEQYF
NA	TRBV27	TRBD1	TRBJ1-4	TGTGCCAGCAGGACCGGGACAGGGCTCGAAAAACTGTTTTTT	CASRTGTGLEKLFF
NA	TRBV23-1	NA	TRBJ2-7	TGCGCCAGCAGTCAGCTTGGCAGTCGGCGAGGATACGAGCAGTACTTC	CASSQLGSRRGYEQYF
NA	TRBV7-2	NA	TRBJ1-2	TGTGCCAGCAGCCGGTTTATGGGCAGGGCGAACTATGGCTACACCTTC	CASSRFMGRANYGYTF
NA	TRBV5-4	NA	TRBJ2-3	TGTGCCAGCAGCTTTTGGTCGACTATCACAGATACGCAGTATTTT	CASSFWSTITDTQYF
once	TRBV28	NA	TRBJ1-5	TGTGCCAGCCGAACCCCCCCACAGGGACATCAGCCCCAGCATTTT	CASRTPPQGHQPQHF
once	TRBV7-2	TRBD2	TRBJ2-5	TGTGCCAGCAGCCCAGGGACTAGCGGGCCCTCCCGGGGAGGGGCCCAGTACTTC	CASSPGTSGPSRGGAQYF
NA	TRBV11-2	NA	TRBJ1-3	TGTGCCTCCCAGGCGGGACTCTCTGGAAACACCATATATTTT	CASQAGLSGNTIYF
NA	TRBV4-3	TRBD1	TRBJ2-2	TGCGCCAGCAGCCAAGAAATAGGGACAGGGCTGAAGAACACCGGGGAGCTGTTTTTT	CASSQEIGTGLKNTGELFF
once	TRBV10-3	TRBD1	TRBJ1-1	TGTGCCATCGGGGGACAGGACTCTATGACTTTCTTT	CAIGGQDSMTFF
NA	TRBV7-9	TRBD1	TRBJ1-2	TGTGCCAGCAGCTTAGGGGGGACAGGGTCTGGCTACACCTTC	CASSLGGTGSGYTF
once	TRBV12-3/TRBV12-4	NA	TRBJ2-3	TGTGCCAGCAGGTGGACAGTCCGGGATACGCAGTATTTT	CASRWTVRDTQYF
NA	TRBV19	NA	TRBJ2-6	TGTGCCAGTAGTATGGGGCTTACCCGATCCTCTGGGGCCAACGTCCTGACTTTC	CASSMGLTRSSGANVLTF
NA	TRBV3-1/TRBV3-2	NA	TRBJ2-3	TGTGCCAGCAGCCCGGATCGGACAGCCGGGTTCACAGATACGCAGTATTTT	CASSPDRTAGFTDTQYF
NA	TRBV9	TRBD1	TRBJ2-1	TGTGCCAGCAGCGTAAGGACAGGGGGCAGTGAGCAGTTCTTC	CASSVRTGGSEQFF
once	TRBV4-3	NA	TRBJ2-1	TGCGCCAGCAGCCAAGAGGGGGCGTTGGAGGCTTATGAGCAGTTCTTC	CASSQEGALEAYEQFF
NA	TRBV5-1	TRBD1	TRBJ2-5	TGCGCCAGCAGAACCGGGACAGTCCAAGAGACCCAGTACTTC	CASRTGTVQETQYF
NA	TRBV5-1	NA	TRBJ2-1	TGCGCCAGCAGCTTGGACAGGACAGTTTACAATGAGCAGTTCTTC	CASSLDRTVYNEQFF
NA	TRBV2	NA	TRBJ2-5	TGTGCCAGCAGGAGTGCGGAGACCCAGTACTTC	CASRSAETQYF
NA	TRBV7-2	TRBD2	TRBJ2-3	TGTGCCAGCAGCCCCCAGCGGGGGAGCACAGATACGCAGTATTTT	CASSPQRGSTDTQYF
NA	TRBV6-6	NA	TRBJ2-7	TGTGCCAGCAGTTACTCGGCTGGTAACTACGAGCAGTACTTC	CASSYSAGNYEQYF
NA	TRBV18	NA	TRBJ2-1	TGTGCCAGCTCACCAGCTGGGCCGCCCTCCTACAATGAGCAGTTCTTC	CASSPAGPPSYNEQFF
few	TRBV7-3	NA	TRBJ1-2	TGTGCCAGCAGCTCAAATGACAGGCGGGGCTACACCTTC	CASSSNDRRGYTF
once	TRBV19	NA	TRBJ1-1	TGTGCCAGTAGTATTGCGACAGCGAACACTGAAGCTTTCTTT	CASSIATANTEAFF
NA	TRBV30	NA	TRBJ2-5	TGTGCCTGGAGTGTATCAGGGTGGGAGACCCAGTACTTC	CAWSVSGWETQYF
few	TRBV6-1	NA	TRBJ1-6	TGTGCCAGCAGTGAACGGGGCGGGAGGGGCTTCTTAGGTTCACCCCTCCACTTT	CASSERGGRGFLGSPLHF
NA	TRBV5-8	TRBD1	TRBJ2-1	TGTGCCAGCTATCTGGACAGGGTCGGCAATGAGCAGTTCTTC	CASYLDRVGNEQFF
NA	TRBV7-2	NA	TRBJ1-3	TGTGCCAGCAGCTTCGGGGGAGTCTCTGGAAACACCATATATTTT	CASSFGGVSGNTIYF